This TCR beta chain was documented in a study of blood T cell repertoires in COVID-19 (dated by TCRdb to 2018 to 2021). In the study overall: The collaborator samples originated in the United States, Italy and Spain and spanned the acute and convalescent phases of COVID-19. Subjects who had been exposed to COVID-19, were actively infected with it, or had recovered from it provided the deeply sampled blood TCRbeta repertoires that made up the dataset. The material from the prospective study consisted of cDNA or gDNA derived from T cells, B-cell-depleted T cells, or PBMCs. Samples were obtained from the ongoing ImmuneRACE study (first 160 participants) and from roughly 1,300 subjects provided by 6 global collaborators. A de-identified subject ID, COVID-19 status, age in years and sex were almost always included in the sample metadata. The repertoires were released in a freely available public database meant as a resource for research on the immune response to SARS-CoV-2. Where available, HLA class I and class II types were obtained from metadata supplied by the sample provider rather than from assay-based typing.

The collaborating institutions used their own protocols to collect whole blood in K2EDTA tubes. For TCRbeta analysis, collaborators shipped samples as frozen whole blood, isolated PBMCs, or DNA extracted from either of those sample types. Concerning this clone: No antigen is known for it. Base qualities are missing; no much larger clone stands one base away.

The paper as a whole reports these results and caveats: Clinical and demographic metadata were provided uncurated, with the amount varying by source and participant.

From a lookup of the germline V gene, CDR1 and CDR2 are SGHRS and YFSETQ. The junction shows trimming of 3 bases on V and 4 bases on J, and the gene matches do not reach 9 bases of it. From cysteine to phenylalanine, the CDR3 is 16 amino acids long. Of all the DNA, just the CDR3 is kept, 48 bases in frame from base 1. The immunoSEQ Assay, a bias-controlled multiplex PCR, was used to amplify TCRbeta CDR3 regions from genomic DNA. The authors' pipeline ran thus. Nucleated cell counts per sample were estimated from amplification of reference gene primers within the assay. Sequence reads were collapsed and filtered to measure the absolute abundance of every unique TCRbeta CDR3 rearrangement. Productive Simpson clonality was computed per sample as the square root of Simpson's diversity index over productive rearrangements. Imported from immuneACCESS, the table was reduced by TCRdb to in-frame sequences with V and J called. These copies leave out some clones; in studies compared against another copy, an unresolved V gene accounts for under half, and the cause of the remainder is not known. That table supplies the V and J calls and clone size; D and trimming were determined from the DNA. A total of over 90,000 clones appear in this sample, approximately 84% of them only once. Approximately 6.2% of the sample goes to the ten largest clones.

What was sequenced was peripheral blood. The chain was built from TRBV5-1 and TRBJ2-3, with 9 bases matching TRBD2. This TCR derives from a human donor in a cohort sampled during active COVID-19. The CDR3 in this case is CASSSSSGAISDTQYF. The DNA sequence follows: TGCGCCAGCAGCTCATCTAGCGGGGCCATCTCAGATACGCAGTATTTT.